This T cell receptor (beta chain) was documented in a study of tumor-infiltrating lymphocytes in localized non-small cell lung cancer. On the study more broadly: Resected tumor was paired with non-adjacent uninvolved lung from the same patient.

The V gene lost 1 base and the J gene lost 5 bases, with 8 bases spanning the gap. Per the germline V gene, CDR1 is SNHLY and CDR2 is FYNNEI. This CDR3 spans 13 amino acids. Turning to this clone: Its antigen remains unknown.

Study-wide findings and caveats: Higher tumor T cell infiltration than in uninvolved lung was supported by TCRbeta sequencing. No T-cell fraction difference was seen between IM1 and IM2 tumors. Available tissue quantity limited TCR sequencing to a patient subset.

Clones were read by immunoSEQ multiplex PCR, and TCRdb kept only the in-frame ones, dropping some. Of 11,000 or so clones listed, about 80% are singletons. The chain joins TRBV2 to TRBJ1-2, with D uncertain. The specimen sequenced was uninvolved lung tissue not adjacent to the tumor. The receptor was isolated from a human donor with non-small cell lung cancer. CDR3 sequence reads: CASSEGVLYGYTF. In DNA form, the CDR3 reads TGTGCCAGCAGTGAAGGTGTTTTATATGGCTACACCTTC.